This is a list of T cell receptor beta chains from one sample in a study of response to subunit inactivated influenza vaccine. TCRdb independently ran MiXCR on the RT-PCR reads; one entry per CDR3 protein. This sample has roughly 700,000 distinct CDR3 sequences, with about 14% found just once. The specimen was PBMCs from blood, collected around 15 days before vaccination. These receptors originate from a man in his forties or fifties who received an inactivated influenza vaccine. Both conserved end residues are part of each CDR3. The D gene is left open where the match is weak. A row's size may be missing; if present it is once, few, many or a size class.

J gene	V gene	clone size	D gene	CDR3 protein	CDR3 DNA
TRBJ2-1	TRBV6-5	few	TRBD2	CASSYAGGLARSSYNEQFF	TGTGCCAGCAGTTACGCCGGTGGACTAGCGAGGAGCTCCTACAATGAGCAGTTCTTC
TRBJ1-3	TRBV20-1	few	-	CSASKGTGNTIYF	TGCAGTGCTAGTAAGGGAACTGGAAACACCATATATTTT
TRBJ2-3	TRBV7-2	few	TRBD2	CASSFTSGRTDTQYF	TGTGCCAGCAGCTTCACTAGCGGGAGGACAGATACGCAGTATTTT
TRBJ1-2	TRBV4-3	-	-	CASSHDISGYGYTF	TGCGCCAGCAGCCATGATATAAGCGGCTATGGCTACACCTTC
TRBJ2-3	TRBV6-2/TRBV6-3	many	TRBD1	CASRTGTGTDTQYF	TGTGCCAGCAGAACCGGGACAGGGACAGATACGCAGTATTTT
TRBJ2-1	TRBV6-5	-	TRBD2	CASSTSGGFGNEQFF	TGTGCCAGCAGTACTAGCGGGGGTTTCGGCAATGAGCAGTTCTTC
TRBJ2-1	TRBV9	many	-	CASSVGRGGNNEQFF	TGTGCCAGCAGCGTAGGGAGGGGGGGAAACAATGAGCAGTTCTTC
TRBJ2-2	TRBV12-3/TRBV12-4	few	-	CASSLNGNTGELFF	TGTGCCAGCAGTTTAAACGGAAACACCGGGGAGCTGTTTTTT
TRBJ2-7	TRBV12-3/TRBV12-4	-	-	CASSPRRLTGEQYF	TGTGCCAGCAGTCCCCGGAGACTGACGGGGGAGCAGTACTTC
TRBJ2-4	TRBV11-2	once	TRBD2	CASSPEPGLAGAKNIQYF	TGTGCCAGCAGCCCCGAACCGGGACTAGCGGGAGCCAAAAACATTCAGTACTTC
TRBJ2-5	TRBV7-2	few	-	CASGIGGRRETQYF	TGTGCCAGCGGGATAGGGGGGAGGAGGGAGACCCAGTACTTC
TRBJ2-3	TRBV7-2	-	TRBD2	CASSSTSGRTTDTQYF	TGTGCCAGCAGCTCTACTAGCGGGAGGACCACAGATACGCAGTATTTT
TRBJ2-7	TRBV15	few	-	CATSRDTFYEQYF	TGTGCCACCAGCAGAGACACATTCTACGAGCAGTACTTC
TRBJ2-7	TRBV20-1	-	TRBD1	CSASPIGQGSYEQYF	TGCAGTGCTAGCCCAATAGGACAGGGATCCTACGAGCAGTACTTC
TRBJ2-1	TRBV11-2	-	TRBD2	CAASPGLAGNYNEQFF	TGTGCCGCTAGTCCGGGACTAGCGGGCAACTACAATGAGCAGTTCTTC
TRBJ2-5	TRBV7-9	few	TRBD1	CASSLVQGAEETQYF	TGTGCCAGCAGCTTAGTCCAGGGGGCTGAAGAGACCCAGTACTTC
TRBJ1-1	TRBV10-3	many	-	CAIRGGSTHTEAFF	TGTGCCATCCGAGGGGGATCGACCCACACTGAAGCTTTCTTT
TRBJ2-5	TRBV5-6	few	-	CASSLRVGKTQYF	TGTGCCAGCAGCTTGAGAGTCGGAAAGACCCAGTACTTC
TRBJ2-2	TRBV6-2/TRBV6-3	-	-	CASTSDSVPGTGELFF	TGTGCCAGCACCTCCGACTCGGTTCCCGGCACCGGGGAGCTGTTTTTT
TRBJ2-2	TRBV29-1	many	-	CSVEKGQGTGELFF	TGCAGCGTCGAGAAGGGTCAGGGCACCGGGGAGCTGTTTTTT
TRBJ2-5	TRBV7-2	-	TRBD2	CASSPTLTSGPGTQYF	TGTGCCAGCAGCCCCACCCTGACTAGCGGTCCTGGGACCCAGTACTTC
TRBJ2-7	TRBV10-3	-	-	CAISESNRYEQYF	TGTGCCATCAGTGAATCTAATAGATACGAGCAGTACTTC
TRBJ1-6	TRBV4-3	-	TRBD1	CASSQDTGGSYNSPLHF	TGCGCCAGCAGCCAAGATACAGGGGGCTCCTATAATTCACCCCTCCACTTT
TRBJ2-3	TRBV5-1	few	TRBD2	CASSLKVPSGITDTQYF	TGCGCCAGCAGCTTGAAGGTGCCTAGCGGGATTACAGATACGCAGTATTTT
TRBJ2-6	TRBV29-1	few	-	CSVEEGGDSVLTF	TGCAGCGTTGAAGAAGGGGGGGACAGTGTCCTGACTTTC
TRBJ1-1	TRBV12-3/TRBV12-4	many	-	CASSVSTGYTEAFF	TGTGCCAGCAGTGTCTCCACAGGATACACTGAAGCTTTCTTT
TRBJ2-7	TRBV11-2	-	-	CASSLGGLREQYF	TGTGCCAGCAGCTTGGGTGGGTTGAGGGAGCAGTACTTC